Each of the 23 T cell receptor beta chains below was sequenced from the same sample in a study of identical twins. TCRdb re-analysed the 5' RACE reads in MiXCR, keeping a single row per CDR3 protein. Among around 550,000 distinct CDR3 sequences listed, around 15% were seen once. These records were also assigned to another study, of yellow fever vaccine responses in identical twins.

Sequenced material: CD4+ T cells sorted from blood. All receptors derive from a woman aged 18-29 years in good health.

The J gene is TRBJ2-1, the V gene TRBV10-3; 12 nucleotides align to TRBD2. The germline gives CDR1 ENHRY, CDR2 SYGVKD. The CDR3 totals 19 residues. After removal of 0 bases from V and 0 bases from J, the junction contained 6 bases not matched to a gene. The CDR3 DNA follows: TGTGCCATCAGTGAGTCGGGGACTAGCGGGCAGAGCTCCTACAATGAGCAGTTCTTC. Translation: CAISESGTSGQSSYNEQFF.

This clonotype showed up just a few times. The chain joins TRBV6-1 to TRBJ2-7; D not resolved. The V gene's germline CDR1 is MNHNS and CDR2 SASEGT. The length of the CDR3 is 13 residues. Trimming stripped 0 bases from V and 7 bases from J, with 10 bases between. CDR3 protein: CASSEAVMGEQYV. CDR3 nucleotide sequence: TGTGCCAGCAGTGAAGCCGTGATGGGGGAGCAGTACGTC.

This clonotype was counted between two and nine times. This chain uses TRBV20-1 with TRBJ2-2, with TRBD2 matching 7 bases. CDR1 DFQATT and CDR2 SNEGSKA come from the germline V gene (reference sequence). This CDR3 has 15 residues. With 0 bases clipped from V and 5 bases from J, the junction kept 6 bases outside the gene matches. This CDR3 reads CSARDVRGGTGELFF. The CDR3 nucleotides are TGCAGTGCTAGAGATGTTAGGGGAGGGACCGGGGAGCTGTTTTTT.

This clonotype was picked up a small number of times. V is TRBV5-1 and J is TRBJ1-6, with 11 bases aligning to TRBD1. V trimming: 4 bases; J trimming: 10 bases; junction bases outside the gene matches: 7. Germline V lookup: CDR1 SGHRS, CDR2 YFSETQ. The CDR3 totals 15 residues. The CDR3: CASSLLGTGGSPLHF. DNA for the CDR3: TGCGCCAGCAGCCTGTTGGGGACAGGGGGATCACCCCTCCACTTT.

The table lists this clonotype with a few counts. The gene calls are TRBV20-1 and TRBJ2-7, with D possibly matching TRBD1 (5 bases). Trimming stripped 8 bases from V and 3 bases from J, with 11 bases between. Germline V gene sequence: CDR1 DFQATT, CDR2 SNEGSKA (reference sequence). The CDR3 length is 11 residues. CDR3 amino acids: CSLGQSYEQYF. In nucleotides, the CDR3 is TGCAGTCTAGGACAAAGCTACGAGCAGTACTTC.

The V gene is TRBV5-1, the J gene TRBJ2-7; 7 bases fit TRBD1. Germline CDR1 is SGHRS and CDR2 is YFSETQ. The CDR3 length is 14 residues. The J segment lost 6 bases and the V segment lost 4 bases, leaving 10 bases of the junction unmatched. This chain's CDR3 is CASSTRTGGPEQYF. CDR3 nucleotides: TGCGCCAGCAGCACCCGGACAGGTGGACCCGAGCAGTACTTC.

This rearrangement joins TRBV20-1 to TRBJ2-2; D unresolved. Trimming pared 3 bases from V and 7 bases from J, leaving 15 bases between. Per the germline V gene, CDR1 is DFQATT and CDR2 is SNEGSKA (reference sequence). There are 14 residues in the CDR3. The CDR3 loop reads CSARSQILGGELFF. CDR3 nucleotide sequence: TGCAGTGCTAGGAGTCAGATCCTTGGCGGGGAGCTGTTTTTT.

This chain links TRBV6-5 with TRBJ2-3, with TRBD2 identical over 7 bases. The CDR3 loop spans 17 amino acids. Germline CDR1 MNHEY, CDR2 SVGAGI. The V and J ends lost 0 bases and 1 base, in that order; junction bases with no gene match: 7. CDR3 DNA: TGTGCCAGCAGTTACTCGGGACCGGGGGGTGGCACAGATACGCAGTATTTT. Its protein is CASSYSGPGGGTDTQYF.

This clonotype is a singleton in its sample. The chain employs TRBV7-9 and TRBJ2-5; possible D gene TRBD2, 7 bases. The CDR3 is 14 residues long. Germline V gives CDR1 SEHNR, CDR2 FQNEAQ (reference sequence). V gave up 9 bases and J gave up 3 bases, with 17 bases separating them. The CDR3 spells CASVKGGFEETQYF. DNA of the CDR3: TGTGCCAGTGTAAAGGGGGGGTTTGAAGAGACCCAGTACTTC.

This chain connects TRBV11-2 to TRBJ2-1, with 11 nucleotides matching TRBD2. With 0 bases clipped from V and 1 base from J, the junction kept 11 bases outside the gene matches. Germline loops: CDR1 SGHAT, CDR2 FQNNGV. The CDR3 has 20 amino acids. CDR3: CASSLEALLAGDVSYNEQFF. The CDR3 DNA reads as TGTGCCAGCAGCTTAGAAGCGTTACTAGCGGGAGATGTTTCCTACAATGAGCAGTTCTTC.

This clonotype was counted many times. DNA of the CDR3: TGCGCCAGCAGCGCGCGGGGACAGCAAGAGACCCAGTACTTC. This encodes CASSARGQQETQYF. The V call is TRBV5-1, the J call TRBJ2-5, with D perhaps TRBD1 (7 bases). Trimming left V 4 bases short and J 2 bases short, with 12 bases between. The CDR3 extends over 14 amino acids. Germline V gene lookup returns CDR1 SGHRS and CDR2 YFSETQ. The full variable domain, rest sourced from reference TRBV5-1 and TRBJ2-5, is KAGVTQTPRYLIKTRGQQVTLSCSPISGHRSVSWYQQTPGQGLQFLFEYFSETQRNKGNFPGRFSGRQFSNSRSEMNVSTLELGDSALYLCASSARGQQETQYFGPGTRLLVL.

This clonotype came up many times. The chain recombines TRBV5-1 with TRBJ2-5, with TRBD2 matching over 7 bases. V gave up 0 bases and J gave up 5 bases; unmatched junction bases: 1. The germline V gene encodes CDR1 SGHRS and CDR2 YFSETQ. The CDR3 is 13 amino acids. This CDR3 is CASSLGGSETQYF. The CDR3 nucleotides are TGCGCCAGCAGCTTGGGCGGGAGCGAGACCCAGTACTTC.

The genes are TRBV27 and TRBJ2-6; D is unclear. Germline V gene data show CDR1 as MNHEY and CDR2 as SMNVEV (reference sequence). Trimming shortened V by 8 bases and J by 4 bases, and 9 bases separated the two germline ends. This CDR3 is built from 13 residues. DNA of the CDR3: TGTGCCAGCCAATTTGCAGGGGCCAACGTCCTGACTTTC. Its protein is CASQFAGANVLTF.

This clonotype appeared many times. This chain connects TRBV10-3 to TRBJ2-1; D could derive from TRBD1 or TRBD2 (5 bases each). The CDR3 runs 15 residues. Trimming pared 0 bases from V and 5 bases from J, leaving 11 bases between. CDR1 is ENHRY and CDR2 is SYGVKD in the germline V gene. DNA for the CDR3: TGTGCCATCAGTGAGTCTGGCAGGGAGAACAATGAGCAGTTCTTC. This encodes CAISESGRENNEQFF.

The CDR3 here is CASSYSLAGGHEQYF. In DNA, the CDR3 is TGTGCCAGCAGTTACTCGCTAGCGGGAGGGCACGAGCAGTACTTC. The genes are TRBV6-5 and TRBJ2-7; TRBD2 aligns across 12 bases. In germline, CDR1 is MNHEY, CDR2 SVGAGI. The CDR3 spans 15 residues. The V gene end was trimmed by 0 bases and the J gene end by 5 bases; junction bases not matched to a gene: 2.

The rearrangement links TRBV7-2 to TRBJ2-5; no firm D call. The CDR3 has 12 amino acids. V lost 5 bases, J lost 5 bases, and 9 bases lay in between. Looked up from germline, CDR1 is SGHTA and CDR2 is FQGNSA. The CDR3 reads CASSPLRETQYF. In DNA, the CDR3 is TGTGCCAGCAGCCCCCTGAGGGAGACCCAGTACTTC.

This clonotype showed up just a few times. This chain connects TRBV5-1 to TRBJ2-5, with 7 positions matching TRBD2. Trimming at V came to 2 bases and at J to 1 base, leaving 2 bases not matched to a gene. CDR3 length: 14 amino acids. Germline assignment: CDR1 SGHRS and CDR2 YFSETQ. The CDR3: CASSFLAGQETQYF. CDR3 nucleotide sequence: TGCGCCAGCAGCTTTTTAGCGGGCCAAGAGACCCAGTACTTC.

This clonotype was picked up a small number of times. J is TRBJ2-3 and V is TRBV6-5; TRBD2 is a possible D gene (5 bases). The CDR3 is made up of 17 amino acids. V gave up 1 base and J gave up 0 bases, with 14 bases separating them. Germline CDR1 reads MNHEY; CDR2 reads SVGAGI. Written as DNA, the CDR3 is TGTGCCAGCAGTTACTTCCCCCGGGAATCTAGCACAGATACGCAGTATTTT. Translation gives CASSYFPRESSTDTQYF.

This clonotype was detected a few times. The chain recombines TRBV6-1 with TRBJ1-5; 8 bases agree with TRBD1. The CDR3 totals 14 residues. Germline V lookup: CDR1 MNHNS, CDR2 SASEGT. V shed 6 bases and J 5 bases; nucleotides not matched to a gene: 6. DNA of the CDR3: TGTGCCAGCAGCCCGGACAGGGCCGATCAGCCCCAGCATTTT. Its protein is CASSPDRADQPQHF.

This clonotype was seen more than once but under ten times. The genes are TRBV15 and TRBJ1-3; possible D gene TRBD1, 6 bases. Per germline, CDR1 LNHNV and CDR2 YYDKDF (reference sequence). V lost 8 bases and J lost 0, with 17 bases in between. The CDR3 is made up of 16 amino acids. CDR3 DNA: TGTGCCACCTCCCCCATGCCAGGGGTCTCTGGAAACACCATATATTTT. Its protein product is CATSPMPGVSGNTIYF.

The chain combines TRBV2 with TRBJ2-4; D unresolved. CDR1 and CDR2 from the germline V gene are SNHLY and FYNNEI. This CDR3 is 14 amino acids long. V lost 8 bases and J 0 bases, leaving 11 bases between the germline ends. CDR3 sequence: CASCGDLAKNIQYF. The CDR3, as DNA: TGTGCCAGCTGTGGCGATCTAGCCAAAAACATTCAGTACTTC.

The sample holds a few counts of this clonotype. The CDR3 DNA reads as TGTGCCAGCAGCCAAGGTGACAGACTAAGAACTGAAGCTTTCTTT. Protein sequence: CASSQGDRLRTEAFF. The gene calls are TRBV3-1 and TRBJ1-1, with D perhaps matching TRBD1 (5 bases). Germline-derived CDR1 and CDR2 are LGHDT and YNNKEL (reference sequence). This CDR3 region has 15 residues. V was trimmed by 1 base and J by 5 bases, leaving 14 bases between them.

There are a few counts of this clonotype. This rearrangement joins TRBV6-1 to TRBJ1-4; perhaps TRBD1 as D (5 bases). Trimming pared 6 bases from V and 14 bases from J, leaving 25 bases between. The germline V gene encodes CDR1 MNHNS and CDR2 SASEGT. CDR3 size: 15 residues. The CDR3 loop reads CASSARAPAGVGLFF. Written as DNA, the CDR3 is TGTGCCAGCAGCGCCAGGGCTCCCGCTGGTGTTGGGCTGTTTTTT.